This T cell receptor beta chain was sequenced during a study of T cell repertoires in cytomegalovirus infection. Study-wide context: Carrying CMV and the relevant HLA type showed in public TCR beta signatures. The study's findings and limits: Summed frequency of shared TCR beta families picked out CMV carriers who also had the relevant HLA. Clonotypes of TCR beta that were HLA-C-restricted and CMV-specific dominated the ex vivo response.

Each CDR3 protein gets one entry after TCRdb re-called the reads with MiXCR. This sample yields about 100,000 distinct CDR3 sequences, of which about a quarter are seen a single time; about two fifths belongs to the top ten. Deletions cut 8 bases from V and 4 bases from J, with 24 bases between. Looked up from germline, CDR1 is LNHNV and CDR2 is YYDKDF (reference sequence). CDR3 length: 16 amino acids. In regard to this clonotype: Its target is not known.

The sequenced sample was CD8+ T cells from PBMCs. The rearrangement links TRBV15 to TRBJ2-7; no clear D gene. The receptor was derived from a human donor in good health (CMV status not recorded). Some clones in this sample may be carry-over from other donors' samples. The CDR3 bases are TGTGCCACCCGAAGCTCGGATACCTCCTCTCGGTACGAGCAGTACTTC. Protein sequence: CATRSSDTSSRYEQYF.